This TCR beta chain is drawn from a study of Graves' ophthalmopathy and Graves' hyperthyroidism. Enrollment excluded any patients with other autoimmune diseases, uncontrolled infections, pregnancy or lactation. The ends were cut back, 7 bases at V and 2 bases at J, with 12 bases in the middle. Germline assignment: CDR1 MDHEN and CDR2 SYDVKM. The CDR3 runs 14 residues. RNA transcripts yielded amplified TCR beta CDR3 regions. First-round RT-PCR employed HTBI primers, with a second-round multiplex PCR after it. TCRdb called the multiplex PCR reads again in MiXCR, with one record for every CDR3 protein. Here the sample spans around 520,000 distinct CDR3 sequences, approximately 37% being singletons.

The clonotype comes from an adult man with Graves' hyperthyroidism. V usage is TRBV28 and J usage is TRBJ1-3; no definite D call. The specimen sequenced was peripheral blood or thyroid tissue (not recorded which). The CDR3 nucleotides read TGTGCCAGCATCGCACGGGGAACTGGAAACACCATATATTTT. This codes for CASIARGTGNTIYF.